This T cell receptor beta chain originates from a study of blood T cell repertoires in COVID-19. Per the original data handling: The authors estimated nucleated cell counts from reference gene primer amplification. Method: immunoSEQ multiplex PCR; TCRdb's copy keeps in-frame clones and lacks some. V, J and clone size derive from that table, while D and trimming were established from the DNA sequence. The sample includes 250,000 to 300,000 clones, around four fifths of them seen just once. The CDR3 is made up of 14 amino acids. The V gene's germline CDR1 is SNHLY and CDR2 FYNNEI. V was cut by 7 bases and J by 5 bases, with 18 bases left in between.

The clonotype originates from a man between 60 and 70 years old with acute or convalescent COVID-19. What was sequenced was peripheral blood. This rearrangement joins TRBV2 to TRBJ2-7, with D possibly being TRBD2 (6 bases). The CDR3, as DNA: TGTGCCAGCAAGGAACGGGAGACGGCCCACGAGCAGTACTTC. It codes for CASKERETAHEQYF.